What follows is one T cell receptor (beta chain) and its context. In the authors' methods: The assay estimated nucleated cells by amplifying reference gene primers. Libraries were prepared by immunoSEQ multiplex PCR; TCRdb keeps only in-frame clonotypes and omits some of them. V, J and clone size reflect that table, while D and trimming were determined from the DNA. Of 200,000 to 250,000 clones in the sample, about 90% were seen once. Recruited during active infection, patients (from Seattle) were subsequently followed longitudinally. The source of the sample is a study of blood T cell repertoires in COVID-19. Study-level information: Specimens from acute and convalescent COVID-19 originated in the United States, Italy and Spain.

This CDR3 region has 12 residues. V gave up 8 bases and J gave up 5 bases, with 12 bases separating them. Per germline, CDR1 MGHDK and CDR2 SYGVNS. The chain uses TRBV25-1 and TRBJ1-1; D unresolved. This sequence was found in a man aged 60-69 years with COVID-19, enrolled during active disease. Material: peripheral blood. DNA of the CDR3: TGTGCCAGCGGCGGGGAGTGGACTGAAGCTTTCTTT. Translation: CASGGEWTEAFF.